This TCR beta chain was sequenced during a study of PD-1 blockade in classical Hodgkin lymphoma. No patient escaped relapse after autologous stem cell transplantation, and brentuximab vedotin exposure varied. The data were produced by immunoSEQ multiplex PCR, yet TCRdb's version contains in-frame clones alone and is incomplete. Of tens of thousands of clones in the sample, over 70% were seen once. Germline V gives CDR1 SGHTS, CDR2 YDEGEE. This CDR3 contains 13 residues. The V end was cut by 2 bases, the J end by 7 bases, with 9 bases between. Sequencing was performed on peripheral blood mononuclear cells (PBMCs), taken before the second cycle of nivolumab. V usage is TRBV5-8 and J usage is TRBJ1-4; a possible D gene is TRBD1 (6 bases). This clonotype was sampled from a human donor with classical Hodgkin lymphoma. This CDR3 is CASSFGGPEKLFF. The CDR3 DNA reads as TGTGCCAGCAGCTTTGGGGGGCCTGAAAAACTGTTTTTT.